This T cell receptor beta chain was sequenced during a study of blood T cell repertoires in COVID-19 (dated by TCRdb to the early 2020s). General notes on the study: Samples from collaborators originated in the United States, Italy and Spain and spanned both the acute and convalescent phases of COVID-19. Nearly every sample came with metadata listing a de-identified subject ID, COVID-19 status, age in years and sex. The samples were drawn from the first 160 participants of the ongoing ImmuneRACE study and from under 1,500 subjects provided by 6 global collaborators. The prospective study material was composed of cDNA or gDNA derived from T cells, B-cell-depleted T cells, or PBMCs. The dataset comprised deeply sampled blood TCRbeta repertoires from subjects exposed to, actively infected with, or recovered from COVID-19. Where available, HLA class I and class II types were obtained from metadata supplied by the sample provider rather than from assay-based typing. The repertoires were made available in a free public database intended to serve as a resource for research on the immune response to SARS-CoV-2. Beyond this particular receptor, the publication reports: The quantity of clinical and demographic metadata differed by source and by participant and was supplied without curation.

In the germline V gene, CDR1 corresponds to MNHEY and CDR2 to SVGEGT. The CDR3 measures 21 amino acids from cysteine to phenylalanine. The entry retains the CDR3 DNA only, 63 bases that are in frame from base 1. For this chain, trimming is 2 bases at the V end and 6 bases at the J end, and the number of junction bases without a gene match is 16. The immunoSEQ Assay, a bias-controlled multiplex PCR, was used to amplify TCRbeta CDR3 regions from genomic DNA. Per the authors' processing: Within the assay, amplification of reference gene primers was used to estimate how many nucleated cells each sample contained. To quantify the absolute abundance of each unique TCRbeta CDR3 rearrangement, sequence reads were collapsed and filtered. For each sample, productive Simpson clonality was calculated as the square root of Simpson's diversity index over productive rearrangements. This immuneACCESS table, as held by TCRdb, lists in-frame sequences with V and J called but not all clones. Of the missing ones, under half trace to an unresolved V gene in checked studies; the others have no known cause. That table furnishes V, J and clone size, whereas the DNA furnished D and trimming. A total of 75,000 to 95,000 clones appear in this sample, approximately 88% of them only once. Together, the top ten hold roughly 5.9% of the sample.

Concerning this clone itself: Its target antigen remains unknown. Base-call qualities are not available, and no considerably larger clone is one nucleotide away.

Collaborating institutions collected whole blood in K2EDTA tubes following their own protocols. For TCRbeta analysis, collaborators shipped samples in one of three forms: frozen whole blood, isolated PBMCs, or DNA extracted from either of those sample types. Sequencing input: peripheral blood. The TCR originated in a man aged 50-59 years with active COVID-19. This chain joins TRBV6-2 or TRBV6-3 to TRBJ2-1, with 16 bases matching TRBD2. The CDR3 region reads CASSYPVPGLAGGPLGNEQFF. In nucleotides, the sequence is TGTGCCAGCAGTTACCCCGTCCCGGGACTAGCGGGAGGGCCTTTGGGCAATGAGCAGTTCTTC.